The clone carrying this TCR beta chain came up once. The sample belongs to a study of cytomegalovirus exposure and HLA in healthy donors. PCR was performed using 60 Vbeta and 13 Jbeta primers. Profiling relied on immunoSEQ multiplex PCR, and the TCRdb table lists in-frame clones only, not all of them. The data show about 130,000 clones, about three quarters seen once. Germline CDR1 reads SEHNR; CDR2 reads FQNEAQ (reference sequence). This CDR3 is built from 12 residues. Trimming removed 3 bases from V and 6 bases from J, with 8 bases in between. The TCR comes from a human donor in good health. Sample: PBMCs. The chain recombines TRBV7-9 with TRBJ1-1; unclear D gene. The CDR3, as DNA: TGTGCCAGCAGCTTCGGCGGAGCTGAAGCTTTCTTT. Translated: CASSFGGAEAFF.